Following are 27 T cell receptor beta chains from one sample sequenced in a study of T cell changes during pregnancy in multiple sclerosis (dated by TCRdb to the late 2010s). The method was the immunoSEQ multiplex PCR assay. TCRdb's version of the immuneACCESS table is confined to in-frame rearrangements and falls short of the full clone set. An unresolved V gene accounts for under half of the shortfall where checked; the remainder is of unknown origin. This sample holds about 45,000 clones; approximately 91% were observed only once. The ten most abundant clones make up roughly 1.5% of the sample. Sequenced: PBMCs (not recorded whether the cells were cultured). These receptors all stem from a female donor with multiple sclerosis, enrolled in a pregnancy study.

V usage is TRBV7-2 and J usage is TRBJ2-7; 10 nucleotides agree with TRBD2. With V trimmed by 4 bases and J by 1 base, 1 base remained unmatched. Germline V lookup: CDR1 SGHTA, CDR2 FQGNSA. This CDR3 region has 14 residues. The CDR3 DNA reads TGTGCCAGCAGCTCACTAGCGGGATCCTACGAGCAGTACTTC. It specifies CASSSLAGSYEQYF.

This clone was observed a single time. The rearrangement links TRBV7-6 to TRBJ2-7, with D unclear. Germline V gene lookup returns CDR1 SGHVS and CDR2 FNYEAQ. This CDR3 has 12 amino acids. V was clipped by 1 base and J by 7 bases, with 8 bases between them. The CDR3 coding sequence is TGTGCCAGCAGCTTAGAGGGTGGTGAGCAGTACTTC. This sequence encodes CASSLEGGEQYF.

This chain joins TRBV30 and TRBJ2-5; tentative D call: TRBD1 (5 bases). The CDR3 has 13 amino acids. Per germline, CDR1 GTSNPN and CDR2 SVGIG (reference sequence). V gave up 0 bases and J gave up 5 bases, with 10 bases separating them. The CDR3 DNA follows: TGTGCCTGGAGTGTAGACAGTCGGGAGACCCAGTACTTC. Protein product: CAWSVDSRETQYF.

This clone was recorded a few times. The chain is built from TRBV10-3 and TRBJ1-2, with a tentative D call TRBD1 (6 bases). With 7 bases removed from V and 2 bases from J, the gap between germline ends came to 11 bases. The CDR3 contains 13 residues. Germline CDR1 is ENHRY and CDR2 is SYGVKD. The CDR3 reads CAITDSPNYGYTF. CDR3 bases: TGTGCCATCACGGACAGCCCCAACTATGGCTACACCTTC.

The gene calls are TRBV18 and TRBJ1-3, with D unresolved. Germline V CDR1 and CDR2: KGHSH, LQKENI. The CDR3 length is 12 residues. Trimming removed 5 bases from V and 4 bases from J, with 6 bases in between. CDR3 residues: CASSGVGNTIYF. The CDR3 DNA follows: TGTGCCAGCTCAGGTGTCGGAAACACCATATATTTT.

V and J are TRBV11-2 and TRBJ1-1; D gene ambiguous. The CDR3 consists of 16 residues. Germline-derived CDR1 and CDR2 are SGHAT and FQNNGV. V dropped 5 bases and J dropped 0 bases, with 16 bases sitting between them. In DNA, the CDR3 is TGTGCCAGCAGCCTAAGAGAGGGAGGTATGAACACTGAAGCTTTCTTT. Protein sequence: CASSLREGGMNTEAFF.

This clone occurred once. The chain is built from TRBV14 and TRBJ2-2, with unresolved D. Germline V gene data show CDR1 as SGHDN and CDR2 as FVKESK. The V gene lost 0 bases and the J gene lost 0 bases, with 11 bases spanning the gap. There are 17 residues in the CDR3. The CDR3 DNA follows: TGTGCCAGCAGCCAAGATTACACACAGTCGAACACCGGGGAGCTGTTTTTT. Its translation is CASSQDYTQSNTGELFF.

This chain connects TRBV7-9 to TRBJ1-3, with D tentatively TRBD1 (5 bases). The germline gives CDR1 SEHNR, CDR2 FQNEAQ (reference sequence). V was shortened by 5 bases and J by 6 bases, with 11 bases between the two germline ends. CDR3 length: 13 amino acids. CDR3 in amino acids: CASSLQGENTIYF. Written as DNA, the CDR3 is TGTGCCAGCAGCCTTCAGGGCGAAAACACCATATATTTT.

The chain uses TRBV19 and TRBJ1-3; tentatively, D is TRBD1 (5 bases). The CDR3 has 16 amino acids. The V gene lost 3 bases and the J gene lost 2 bases, with 14 bases spanning the gap. Looked up from germline, CDR1 is LNHDA and CDR2 is SQIVND (reference sequence). CDR3 DNA sequence: TGTGCCAGTAGTATTAAGGGGATTAAGGCTGGAAACACCATATATTTT. This translates into CASSIKGIKAGNTIYF.

This chain connects TRBV18 to TRBJ1-2, with a tentative D call TRBD1 (6 bases). This CDR3 has 15 residues. Deletions cut 2 bases from V and 2 bases from J, with 12 bases between. Looked up from germline, CDR1 is KGHSH and CDR2 is LQKENI. The CDR3 DNA sequence: TGTGCCAGCTCACCAAACAGGGAACCGAACTATGGCTACACCTTC. It encodes CASSPNREPNYGYTF.

The V call is TRBV5-6, the J call TRBJ2-5; 7 nucleotides match TRBD1. J lost 2 bases, V lost 2 bases, and 9 bases had no gene match. The CDR3 contains 16 residues. Germline V lookup: CDR1 SGHDT, CDR2 YYEEEE. The CDR3, as DNA: TGTGCCAGCAGCTTTTTTGACCAGGGGGTTCAAGAGACCCAGTACTTC. This gives the protein CASSFFDQGVQETQYF. Drawing the rest from reference TRBV5-6 and TRBJ2-5, the complete variable domain is DAGVTQSPTHLIKTRGQQVTLRCSPKSGHDTVSWYQQALGQGPQFIFQYYEEEERQRGNFPDRFSGHQFPNYSSELNVNALLLGDSALYLCASSFFDQGVQETQYFGPGTRLLVL.

The chain carries TRBV9 and TRBJ1-5; 7 bases agree with TRBD1. Trimming removed 2 bases from V and 7 bases from J; junction bases left unmatched: 6. This CDR3 comprises 14 residues. The V gene's germline CDR1 is SGDLS and CDR2 YYNGEE. CDR3 sequence reads: CASSVTGSGQPQHF. The DNA of the CDR3 is TGTGCCAGCAGCGTGACAGGGTCAGGGCAGCCCCAGCATTTT.

This chain links TRBV7-6 with TRBJ2-7; the D gene is possibly TRBD2 (7 bases). Germline CDR1 reads SGHVS; CDR2 reads FNYEAQ. This CDR3 spans 16 amino acids. Deletions cut 1 base from V and 3 bases from J, with 16 bases between. The CDR3 DNA reads as TGTGCCAGCAGCTTAGGGGTCGGGGGGCAGGGCTACGAGCAGTACTTC. Encoded protein: CASSLGVGGQGYEQYF. The full variable domain, with the rest looked up from reference TRBV7-6 and TRBJ2-7, is GAGVSQSPRYKVTKRGQDVALRCDPISGHVSLYWYRQALGQGPEFLTYFNYEAQQDKSGLPNDRFSAERPEGSISTLTIQRTEQRDSAMYRCASSLGVGGQGYEQYFGPGTRLTVT.

The rearrangement uses TRBV27 and TRBJ2-1, with a weak D call TRBD2 (5 bases). Germline CDR1 and CDR2: MNHEY and SMNVEV (reference sequence). Between the trimmed V and J ends, which lost 3 bases and 6 bases, there was a span of 9 bases. The CDR3 sequence is 13 residues long. The CDR3 DNA sequence: TGTGCCAGCAGTTTCGACTATTTCAATGAGCAGTTCTTC. Its translation: CASSFDYFNEQFF.

The chain couples TRBV10-2 to TRBJ1-2, with D perhaps TRBD1 (6 bases). Trimming cost V 0 bases and J 3 bases, with 14 bases left between them. The CDR3 runs 16 residues. CDR1 and CDR2 (germline): WSHSY, SAAADI. CDR3 sequence: CASSESSKRGDYGYTF. For the CDR3, the DNA is TGCGCCAGCAGTGAGTCGAGTAAGAGGGGGGACTATGGCTACACCTTC.

V gene TRBV19 combines with J gene TRBJ1-5; D call uncertain. The V and J ends lost 2 bases and 0 bases respectively, with 8 bases between them. This CDR3 comprises 15 residues. The germline gives CDR1 LNHDA, CDR2 SQIVND (reference sequence). The chain's CDR3 is CASSIYADSNQPQHF. Written as DNA, the CDR3 is TGTGCCAGTAGTATATACGCGGATAGCAATCAGCCCCAGCATTTT.

The chain combines TRBV10-2 with TRBJ2-5; D is ambiguous. CDR1 is WSHSY and CDR2 is SAAADI in the germline V gene. V was pared by 6 bases and J by 5 bases, with 7 bases between. The CDR3 totals 11 residues. CDR3 loop: CASRVGETQYF. Written as DNA, the CDR3 is TGCGCCAGCAGGGTCGGGGAGACCCAGTACTTC.

The rearrangement joins TRBV6-5 to TRBJ2-7; a possible D gene is TRBD2 (6 bases). This CDR3 is built from 16 residues. V gave up 3 bases and J gave up 2 bases, with 17 bases separating them. Germline lookup yields CDR1 MNHEY and CDR2 SVGAGI. DNA of the CDR3: TGTGCCAGCAGTTATTCGGGGACTTGGAATGCCTACGAGCAGTACTTC. Amino acid sequence: CASSYSGTWNAYEQYF.

This clone showed up just a few times. This chain links TRBV7-8 with TRBJ2-1; 13 bases fit TRBD2. After removal of 5 bases from V and 4 bases from J, the junction contained 5 bases not matched to a gene. CDR3 length: 16 residues. CDR1 and CDR2 from the germline V gene are SGHVS and FQNEAQ. CDR3 sequence reads: CASSAPGLAGYNEQFF. CDR3 nucleotide sequence: TGTGCCAGCAGCGCGCCGGGACTAGCGGGATACAATGAGCAGTTCTTC.

The V and J genes are TRBV10-1 and TRBJ1-1, with D maybe TRBD1 (5 bases). The CDR3 extends over 13 amino acids. V was clipped by 6 bases and J by 1 base, with 9 bases between them. The germline V gene encodes CDR1 WNHNN and CDR2 SYGVQD (reference sequence). The CDR3 nucleotides are TGCGCCAGCAGAGCCAGGGAGAACACTGAAGCTTTCTTT. Translated, it gives CASRARENTEAFF.

This rearrangement joins TRBV18 to TRBJ1-1, with D unclear. This CDR3 region has 13 residues. The germline gives CDR1 KGHSH, CDR2 LQKENI. V was shortened by 1 base and J by 10 bases, with 13 bases between the two germline ends. CDR3 region: CASSPRRDEGAFF. CDR3 DNA: TGTGCCAGCTCACCACGAAGGGATGAGGGAGCTTTCTTT.

This chain connects TRBV29-1 to TRBJ1-5, with TRBD1 as a possible D gene (5 bases). This CDR3 is 13 amino acids long. Germline loops: CDR1 SQVTM, CDR2 ANQGSEA. Trimming shortened V by 6 bases and J by 3 bases, and 12 bases separated the two germline ends. The CDR3 region has the DNA TGCAGCGTGGGGACGGAAGTCAATCAGCCCCAGCATTTT. Translation: CSVGTEVNQPQHF.

A remark on this clone: The same CDR3 can be traced to other DNA sequences in this sample. The chain recombines TRBV7-3 with TRBJ1-1, with D hard to call. Trimming took 1 base from V and 2 from J, leaving 5 bases between them. Germline V gene lookup returns CDR1 SGHTA and CDR2 FQGTGA. This CDR3 comprises 13 residues. The CDR3 region has the DNA TGTGCCAGCAGCTTAAGTGTAAACACTGAAGCTTTCTTT. Residues: CASSLSVNTEAFF.

The V call is TRBV6-5, the J call TRBJ1-1; D not resolved. Trimming took 0 bases from V and 9 from J, leaving 11 bases between them. This CDR3 is 13 amino acids long. Per the germline V gene, CDR1 is MNHEY and CDR2 is SVGAGI. CDR3 nucleotide sequence: TGTGCCAGCAGTTACTCGGAAGCGAACAAAGCTTTCTTT. Its translation is CASSYSEANKAFF.

V is TRBV15 and J is TRBJ1-5; D uncertain. This CDR3 has 15 residues. Trimming took off 0 bases at V and 7 bases at J, with 13 bases between the two ends. Germline V gene lookup returns CDR1 LNHNV and CDR2 YYDKDF (reference sequence). The CDR3 loop is CATSRDHGVGQPQHF. The CDR3 nucleotides read TGTGCCACCAGCAGAGATCATGGGGTAGGGCAGCCCCAGCATTTT.

The rearrangement uses TRBV9 and TRBJ2-5, with 8 nucleotides matching TRBD2. Germline assignment: CDR1 SGDLS and CDR2 YYNGEE. V shed 4 bases, J shed 5 bases, and the junction held 16 bases outside the gene matches. CDR3 length: 17 amino acids. This CDR3 reads CASSRSGSGDHRETQYF. In DNA form, the CDR3 reads TGTGCCAGCAGCCGTAGTGGTAGCGGGGACCACCGGGAGACCCAGTACTTC.

This chain uses TRBV2 with TRBJ1-1; perhaps TRBD1 as D (6 bases). The V and J ends lost 0 bases and 8 bases respectively, with 16 bases between them. The CDR3 length is 15 residues. In germline, CDR1 is SNHLY, CDR2 FYNNEI. The CDR3 DNA reads TGTGCCAGCAGTGAAGCAGGGCCAGGGGCTTACGAAGCTTTCTTT. Translated, it gives CASSEAGPGAYEAFF. The whole variable domain, remainder taken from reference TRBV2 and TRBJ1-1, is EPEVTQTPSHQVTQMGQEVILRCVPISNHLYFYWYRQILGQKVEFLVSFYNNEISEKSEIFDDQFSVERPDGSNFTLKIRSTKLEDSAMYFCASSEAGPGAYEAFFGQGTRLTVV.